This TCR beta chain derives from a study of cytomegalovirus exposure and HLA in healthy donors. General study results and limits: Roughly even sequencing depth across donors was the assumption behind the presence/absence analyses. Follow-up analysis later connected one missense variant in DCLRE1C with trimming of TCR beta V- and J-genes.

V lost 4 bases, J lost 9 bases, and 10 bases lay in between. Germline CDR1 is DFQATT and CDR2 is SNEGSKA (reference sequence). The CDR3 is 11 amino acids. Though nominally healthy at sampling, donors likely had unrecorded immune exposures. Researchers ran the PCR with 60 Vbeta and 13 Jbeta primers. The protocol was immunoSEQ multiplex PCR, while the TCRdb copy is restricted to in-frame clones and leaves out a portion. Of 100,000 to 150,000 clones listed, about two thirds are singletons. This clone was observed a single time. Its antigen is unknown. This receptor was obtained from a man in his 60s in good health and CMV-seropositive. The sequenced sample consisted of PBMCs. The J gene is TRBJ2-1, the V gene TRBV20-1, with D perhaps matching TRBD2 (5 bases). DNA for the CDR3: TGCAGTGCTACAGACTATCCTGAGCAGTTCTTC. Translated, it gives CSATDYPEQFF.